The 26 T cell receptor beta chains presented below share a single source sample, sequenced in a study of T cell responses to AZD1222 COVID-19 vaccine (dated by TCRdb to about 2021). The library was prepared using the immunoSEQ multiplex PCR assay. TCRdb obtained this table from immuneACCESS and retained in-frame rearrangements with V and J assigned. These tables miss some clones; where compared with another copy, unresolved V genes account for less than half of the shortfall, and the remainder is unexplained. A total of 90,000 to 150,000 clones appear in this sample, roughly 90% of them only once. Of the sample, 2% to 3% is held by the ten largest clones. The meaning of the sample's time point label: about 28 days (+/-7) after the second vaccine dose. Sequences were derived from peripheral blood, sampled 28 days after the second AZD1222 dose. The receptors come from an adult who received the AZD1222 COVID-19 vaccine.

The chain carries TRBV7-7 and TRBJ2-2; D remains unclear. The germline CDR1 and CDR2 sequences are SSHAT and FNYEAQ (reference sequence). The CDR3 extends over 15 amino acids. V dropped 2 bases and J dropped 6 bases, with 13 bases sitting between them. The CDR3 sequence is CASSLTRPWAGELFF. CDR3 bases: TGTGCCAGCAGCTTAACCCGCCCCTGGGCCGGGGAGCTGTTTTTT. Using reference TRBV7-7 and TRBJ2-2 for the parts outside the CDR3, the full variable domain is GAGVSQSPRYKVTKRGQDVTLRCDPISSHATLYWYQQALGQGPEFLTYFNYEAQPDKSGLPSDRFSAERPEGSISTLTIQRTEQRDSAMYRCASSLTRPWAGELFFGEGSRLTVL.

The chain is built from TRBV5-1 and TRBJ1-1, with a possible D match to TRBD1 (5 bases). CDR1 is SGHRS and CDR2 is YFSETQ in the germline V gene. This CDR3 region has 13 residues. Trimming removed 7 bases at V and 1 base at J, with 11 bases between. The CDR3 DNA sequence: TGCGCCAGCGCCATCCAGGGGAACACTGAAGCTTTCTTT. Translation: CASAIQGNTEAFF.

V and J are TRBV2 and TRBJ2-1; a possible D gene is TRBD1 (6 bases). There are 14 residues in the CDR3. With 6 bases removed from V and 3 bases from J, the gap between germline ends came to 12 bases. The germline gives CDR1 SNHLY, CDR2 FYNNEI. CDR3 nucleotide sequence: TGTGCCAGCAGGGGGGCTGGCCTCTACAATGAGCAGTTCTTC. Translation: CASRGAGLYNEQFF.

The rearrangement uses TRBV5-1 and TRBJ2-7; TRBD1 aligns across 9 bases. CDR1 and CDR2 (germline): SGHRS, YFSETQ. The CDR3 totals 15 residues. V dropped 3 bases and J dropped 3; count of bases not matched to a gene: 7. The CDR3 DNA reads TGCGCCAGCAGCTCGTCCGGGACAGGGATCTACGAGCAGTACTTC. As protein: CASSSSGTGIYEQYF.

The CDR3 DNA reads TGTGCCAGTAGTAGGACAGATTATAGCAATCAGCCCCAGCATTTT. It yields the protein CASSRTDYSNQPQHF. This chain joins TRBV19 and TRBJ1-5, with D maybe TRBD1 (6 bases). V lost 4 bases and J 0 bases, leaving 10 bases between the germline ends. The germline gives CDR1 LNHDA, CDR2 SQIVND (reference sequence). CDR3 length: 15 amino acids.

The CDR3 DNA reads TGTGCCAGCAGCGGCCGGGACAGGGCTAACTATGGCTACACCTTC. Its protein is CASSGRDRANYGYTF. The chain carries TRBV2 and TRBJ1-2, with 9 bases that match TRBD1. Per the germline V gene, CDR1 is SNHLY and CDR2 is FYNNEI. V lost 6 bases to trimming and J lost 0 bases; unmatched junction nucleotides: 5. The CDR3 is made up of 15 amino acids.

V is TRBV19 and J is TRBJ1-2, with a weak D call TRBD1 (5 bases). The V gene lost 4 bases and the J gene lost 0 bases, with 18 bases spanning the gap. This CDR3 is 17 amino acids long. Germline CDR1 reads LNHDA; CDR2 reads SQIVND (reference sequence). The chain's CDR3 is CASSTQPSGLANYGYTF. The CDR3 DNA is TGTGCCAGTAGTACGCAGCCCTCAGGGTTGGCTAACTATGGCTACACCTTC.

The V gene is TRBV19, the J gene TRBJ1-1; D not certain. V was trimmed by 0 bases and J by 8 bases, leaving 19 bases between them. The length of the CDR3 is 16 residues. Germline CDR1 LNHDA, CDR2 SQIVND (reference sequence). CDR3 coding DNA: TGTGCCAGTAGTATAGATCGGGGAACAGTCTTATCCGAAGCTTTCTTT. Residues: CASSIDRGTVLSEAFF.

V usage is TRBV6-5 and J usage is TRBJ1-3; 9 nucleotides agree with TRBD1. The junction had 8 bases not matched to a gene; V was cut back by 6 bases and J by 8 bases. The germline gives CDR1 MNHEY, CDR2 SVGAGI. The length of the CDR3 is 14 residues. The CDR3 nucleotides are TGTGCCAGCAGCTACCGACAGGGGGGCCACACCATATATTTT. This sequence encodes CASSYRQGGHTIYF.

In nucleotides, the CDR3 is TGTGCCAGCAGCTTACAGGGAGTAAATTCACCCCTCCACTTT. Translating gives CASSLQGVNSPLHF. The rearrangement uses TRBV5-4 and TRBJ1-6, with D possibly TRBD1 on 6 matching bases. The ends were cut back, 2 bases at V and 7 bases at J, with 10 bases in the middle. CDR1 and CDR2 (germline): SGHNT, YYREEE (reference sequence). The CDR3 sequence is 14 residues long.

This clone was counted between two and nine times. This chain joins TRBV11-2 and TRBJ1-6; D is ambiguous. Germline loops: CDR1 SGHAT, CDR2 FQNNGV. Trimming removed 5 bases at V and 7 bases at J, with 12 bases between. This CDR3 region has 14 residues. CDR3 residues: CASSPGRENSPLHF. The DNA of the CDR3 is TGTGCCAGCAGCCCGGGCAGAGAGAATTCACCCCTCCACTTT.

CDR3 region: CATSDPGQGSNQPQHF. CDR3 DNA sequence: TGTGCCACCAGTGATCCGGGACAGGGGAGCAATCAGCCCCAGCATTTT. This chain uses TRBV24-1 with TRBJ1-5; TRBD1 agrees at 10 bases. Germline CDR1 KGHDR, CDR2 SFDVKD. The CDR3 is made up of 16 amino acids. The V segment lost 3 bases and the J segment 1 base; nucleotides outside the gene matches: 2.

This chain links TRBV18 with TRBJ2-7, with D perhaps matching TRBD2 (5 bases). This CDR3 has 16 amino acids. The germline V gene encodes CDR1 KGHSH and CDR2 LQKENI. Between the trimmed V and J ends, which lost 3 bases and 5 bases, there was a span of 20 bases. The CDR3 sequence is CASSPSADRGTHEQYF. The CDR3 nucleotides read TGTGCCAGCTCACCGAGTGCGGACCGGGGAACCCACGAGCAGTACTTC.

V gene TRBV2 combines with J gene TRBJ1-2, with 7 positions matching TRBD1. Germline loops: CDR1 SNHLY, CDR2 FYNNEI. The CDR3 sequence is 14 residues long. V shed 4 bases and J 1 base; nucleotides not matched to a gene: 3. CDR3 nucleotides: TGTGCCAGCAGTGTACAGGGGCGTAACTATGGCTACACCTTC. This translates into CASSVQGRNYGYTF.

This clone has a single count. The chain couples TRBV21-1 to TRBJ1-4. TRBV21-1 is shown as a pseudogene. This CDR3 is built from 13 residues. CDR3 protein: CASSKGSNEKLFF. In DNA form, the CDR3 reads TGTGCCAGCAGCAAAGGCAGCAATGAAAAACTGTTTTTT.

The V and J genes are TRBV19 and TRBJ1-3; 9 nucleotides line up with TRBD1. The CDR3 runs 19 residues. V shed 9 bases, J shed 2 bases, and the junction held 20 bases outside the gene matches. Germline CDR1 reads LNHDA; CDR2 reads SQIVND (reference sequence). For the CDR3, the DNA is TGTGCCAGCAAAACCTACCTCGGTCCAACAGGGGGCCCTGGAAACACCATATATTTT. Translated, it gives CASKTYLGPTGGPGNTIYF.

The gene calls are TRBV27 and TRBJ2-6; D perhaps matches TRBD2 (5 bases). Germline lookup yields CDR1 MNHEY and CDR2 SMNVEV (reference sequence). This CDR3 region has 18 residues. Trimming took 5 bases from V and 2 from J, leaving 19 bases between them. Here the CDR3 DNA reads TGTGCCAGCAGTCCCCGTCGGGGTATAGGACCTGGGGCCAACGTCCTGACTTTC. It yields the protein CASSPRRGIGPGANVLTF.

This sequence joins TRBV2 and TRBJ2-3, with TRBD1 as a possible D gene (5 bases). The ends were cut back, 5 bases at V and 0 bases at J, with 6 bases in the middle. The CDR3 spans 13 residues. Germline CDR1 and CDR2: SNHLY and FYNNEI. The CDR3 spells CASSWGSTDTQYF. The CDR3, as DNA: TGTGCCAGCAGTTGGGGCAGCACAGATACGCAGTATTTT.

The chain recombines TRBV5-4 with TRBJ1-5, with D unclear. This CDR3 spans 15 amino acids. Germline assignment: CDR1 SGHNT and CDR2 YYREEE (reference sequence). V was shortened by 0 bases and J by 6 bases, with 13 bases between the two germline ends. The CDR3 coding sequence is TGTGCCAGCAGCTTGGGCGGGGTTACGGGTCAGCCCCAGCATTTT. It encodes CASSLGGVTGQPQHF.

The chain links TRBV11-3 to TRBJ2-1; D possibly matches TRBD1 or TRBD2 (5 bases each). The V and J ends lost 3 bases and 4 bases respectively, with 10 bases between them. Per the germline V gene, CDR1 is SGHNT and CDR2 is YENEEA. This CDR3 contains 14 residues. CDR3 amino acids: CASSFGTRYNEQFF. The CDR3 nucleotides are TGTGCCAGCAGCTTCGGGACCCGGTACAATGAGCAGTTCTTC.

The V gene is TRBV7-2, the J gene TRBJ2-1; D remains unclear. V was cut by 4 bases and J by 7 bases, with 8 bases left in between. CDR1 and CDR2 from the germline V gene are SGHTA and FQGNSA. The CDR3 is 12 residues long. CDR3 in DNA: TGTGCCAGCAGCTACCCCCGAAATGAGCAGTTCTTC. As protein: CASSYPRNEQFF. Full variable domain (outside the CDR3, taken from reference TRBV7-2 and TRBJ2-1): GAGVSQSPSNKVTEKGKDVELRCDPISGHTALYWYRQSLGQGLEFLIYFQGNSAPDKSGLPSDRFSAERTGGSVSTLTIQRTQQEDSAVYLCASSYPRNEQFFGPGTRLTVL.

The CDR3 region has the DNA TGTGCCAACACGCGGGCAGGGAACACTGAAGCTTTCTTT. As protein: CANTRAGNTEAFF. The chain joins TRBV12-3 or TRBV12-4 to TRBJ1-1, with D hard to call. The CDR3 is 13 amino acids. Trimming pared 10 bases from V and 1 base from J, leaving 13 bases between.

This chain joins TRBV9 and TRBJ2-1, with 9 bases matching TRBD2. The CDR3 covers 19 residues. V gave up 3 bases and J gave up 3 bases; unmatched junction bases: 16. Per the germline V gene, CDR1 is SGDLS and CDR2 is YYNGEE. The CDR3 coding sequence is TGTGCCAGCAGCGGTAGTGGAGGCGGGGGGGTGTCCCGCTACAATGAGCAGTTCTTC. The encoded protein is CASSGSGGGGVSRYNEQFF.

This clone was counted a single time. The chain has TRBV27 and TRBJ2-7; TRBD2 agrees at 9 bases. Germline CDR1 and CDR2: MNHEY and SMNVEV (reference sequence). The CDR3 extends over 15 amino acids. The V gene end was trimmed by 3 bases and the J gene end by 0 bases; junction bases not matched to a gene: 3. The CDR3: CASSLSGGSSYEQYF. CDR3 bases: TGTGCCAGCAGTTTGAGCGGGGGGAGCTCCTACGAGCAGTACTTC.

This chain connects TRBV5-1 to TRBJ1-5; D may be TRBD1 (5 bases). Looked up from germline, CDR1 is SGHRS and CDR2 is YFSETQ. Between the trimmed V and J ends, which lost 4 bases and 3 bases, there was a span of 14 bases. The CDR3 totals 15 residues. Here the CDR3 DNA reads TGCGCCAGCAGCCTTAGGGGAGGGGACAATCAGCCCCAGCATTTT. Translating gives CASSLRGGDNQPQHF.

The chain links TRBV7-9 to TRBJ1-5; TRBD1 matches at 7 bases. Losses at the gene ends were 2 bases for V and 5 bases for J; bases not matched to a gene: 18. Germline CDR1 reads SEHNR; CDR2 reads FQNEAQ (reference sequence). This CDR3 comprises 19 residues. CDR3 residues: CASSLIQGATGDWDQPQHF. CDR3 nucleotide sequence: TGTGCCAGCAGCTTAATCCAGGGCGCCACAGGGGACTGGGATCAGCCCCAGCATTTT. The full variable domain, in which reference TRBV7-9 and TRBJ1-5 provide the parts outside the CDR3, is DTGVSQNPRHKITKRGQNVTFRCDPISEHNRLYWYRQTLGQGPEFLTYFQNEAQLEKSRLLSDRFSAERPKGSFSTLEIQRTEQGDSAMYLCASSLIQGATGDWDQPQHFGDGTRLSIL.